This TCR beta chain stems from a study of cytomegalovirus exposure and HLA in healthy donors. The primer mix had 60 Vbeta and 13 Jbeta primers. The protocol was immunoSEQ multiplex PCR, while the TCRdb copy is restricted to in-frame clones and leaves out a portion. This table holds about 160,000 clones, approximately 81% found once. What was sequenced was PBMCs. The source of this sequence is a woman between 25 and 40 years old in good health and CMV-seropositive.

This CDR3 reads CASSFARENSPLHF. CDR3 nucleotides: TGTGCCAGCAGTTTTGCACGGGAAAATTCACCCCTCCACTTT. The chain recombines TRBV28 with TRBJ1-6, with D hard to call. The germline V gene encodes CDR1 MDHEN and CDR2 SYDVKM. This CDR3 comprises 14 residues. The V and J ends lost 3 bases and 7 bases respectively, with 10 bases between them.